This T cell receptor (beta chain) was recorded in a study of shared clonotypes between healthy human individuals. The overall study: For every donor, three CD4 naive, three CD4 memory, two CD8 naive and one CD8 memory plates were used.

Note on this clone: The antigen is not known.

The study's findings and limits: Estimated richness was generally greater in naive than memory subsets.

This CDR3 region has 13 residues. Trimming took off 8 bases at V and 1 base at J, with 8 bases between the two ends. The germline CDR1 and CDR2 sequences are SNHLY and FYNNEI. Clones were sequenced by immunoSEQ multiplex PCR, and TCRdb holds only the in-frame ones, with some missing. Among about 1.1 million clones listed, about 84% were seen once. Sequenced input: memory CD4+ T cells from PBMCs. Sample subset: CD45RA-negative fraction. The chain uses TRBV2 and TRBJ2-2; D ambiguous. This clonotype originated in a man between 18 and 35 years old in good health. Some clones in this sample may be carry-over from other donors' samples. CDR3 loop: CASFWQNTGELFF. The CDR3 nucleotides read TGTGCCAGCTTCTGGCAGAACACCGGGGAGCTGTTTTTT.